These 25 T cell receptor beta chains were all obtained from the same sample, sequenced in a study of blood T cell repertoires in COVID-19. The table came from immunoSEQ multiplex PCR; TCRdb's copy has only in-frame clones and leaves some out. The sample includes more than 65,000 clones, around 90% of them seen just once. The sequenced material came from peripheral blood. The receptors stem from a human donor in a cohort sampled during active COVID-19.

This clone was observed a few times. The gene calls are TRBV4-1 and TRBJ2-7, with D possibly being TRBD1 (5 bases). The CDR3 totals 14 residues. Germline assignment: CDR1 MGHRA and CDR2 YSYEKL. V dropped 1 base and J dropped 9 bases, with 16 bases sitting between them. The CDR3 reads CASSQGRAPGGQYF. The CDR3 region has the DNA TGCGCCAGCAGCCAAGGCAGGGCCCCAGGTGGGCAGTACTTC.

CDR3: CASSLQGARLYSNQPQHF. In DNA, the CDR3 is TGTGCCAGCAGTTTACAGGGGGCCCGGCTATATAGCAATCAGCCCCAGCATTTT. This sequence joins TRBV28 and TRBJ1-5, with 8 bases lining up with TRBD1. The V gene's germline CDR1 is MDHEN and CDR2 SYDVKM. After removal of 2 bases from V and 0 bases from J, the junction contained 9 bases not matched to a gene. This CDR3 is 18 amino acids long.

The chain's CDR3 is CAIRSGNTEAFF. DNA of the CDR3: TGTGCCATCAGATCCGGGAACACTGAAGCTTTCTTT. This sequence joins TRBV10-3 and TRBJ1-1; D gene unclear. The V gene's germline CDR1 is ENHRY and CDR2 SYGVKD. Trimming cost V 6 bases and J 1 base, with 6 bases left between them. The CDR3 has 12 amino acids.

The chain combines TRBV29-1 with TRBJ2-7, with 8 nucleotides matching TRBD1. After removal of 1 base from V and 3 bases from J, the junction contained 5 bases not matched to a gene. This CDR3 has 14 residues. The germline CDR1 and CDR2 sequences are SQVTM and ANQGSEA. CDR3 coding DNA: TGCAGCGTTGAAGGAGGGACAGGACTCTACGAGCAGTACTTC. Translating gives CSVEGGTGLYEQYF.

This clone was observed once. This sequence joins TRBV3-1 (or the pseudogene TRBV3-2) and TRBJ1-1, with TRBD1 as a possible D gene (6 bases). This CDR3 region has 16 residues. CDR1 is LGHDT, CDR2 YNNKEL, per germline (reference sequence). V was pared by 0 bases and J by 3 bases, with 14 bases between. CDR3 sequence reads: CASSQEGGLPDTEAFF. The DNA of the CDR3 is TGTGCCAGCAGCCAAGAAGGGGGATTGCCGGACACTGAAGCTTTCTTT.

This clone was detected once. The CDR3 DNA is TGTGCCAGCAGCTTAGATCGAAACCCGGGACAGGGGGCAGGTGGCTACACCTTC. It yields the protein CASSLDRNPGQGAGGYTF. This chain connects TRBV11-2 to TRBJ1-2; 12 nucleotides align to TRBD1. The CDR3 runs to 18 residues. Germline trimming cut 0 bases from V and 7 bases from J; bases unmatched to any gene: 12. Germline CDR1 and CDR2: SGHAT and FQNNGV.

The chain recombines TRBV18 with TRBJ2-2, with D possibly being TRBD1 (6 bases). Trimming shortened V by 1 base and J by 2 bases, and 8 bases separated the two germline ends. The CDR3 has 15 residues. The V gene's germline CDR1 is KGHSH and CDR2 LQKENI. The CDR3 nucleotides are TGTGCCAGCTCACCACGGGGGCCCAACACCGGGGAGCTGTTTTTT. Translating gives CASSPRGPNTGELFF.

In regard to this clone: The junction differs from germline at one of its ends, possibly a read error. V and J are TRBV11-2 and TRBJ2-2, with 11 bases identical to TRBD2. Germline V lookup: CDR1 SGHAT, CDR2 FQNNGV. The CDR3 length is 18 residues. CDR3 protein: CVSSLRATSGGNTGELFF. CDR3 DNA: TGTGTCAGCAGCTTGAGGGCCACTAGCGGGGGGAACACCGGGGAGCTGTTTTTT. Supplemented by reference TRBV11-2 and TRBJ2-2, the full variable domain reads EAGVAQSPRYKIIEKRQSVAFWCNPISGHATLYWYQQILGQGPKLLIQFQNNGVVDDSQLPKDRFSAERLKGVDSTLKIQPAKLEDSAVYLCVSSLRATSGGNTGELFFGEGSRLTVL.

The chain combines TRBV4-3 with TRBJ2-7; 11 nucleotides agree with TRBD2. Per germline, CDR1 LGHNA and CDR2 YSLEER. V shed 4 bases, J shed 2 bases, and the junction held 4 bases outside the gene matches. There are 15 residues in the CDR3. The CDR3 region has the DNA TGCGCCAGCAGCCGTGGGACTAGCGGAGCCTACGAGCAGTACTTC. Translation: CASSRGTSGAYEQYF.

About this clone: The identical CDR3 is also encoded by other nucleotide sequences in the sample. V usage is TRBV30 and J usage is TRBJ2-7; D may be TRBD1 (6 bases). This CDR3 comprises 12 residues. Germline CDR1 is GTSNPN and CDR2 is SVGIG (reference sequence). Between the trimmed V and J ends, which lost 1 base and 2 bases, there was a span of 6 bases. In DNA form, the CDR3 reads TGTGCCTGGAGTGGGACAGCCTACGAGCAGTACTTC. Translating gives CAWSGTAYEQYF.

This CDR3 is CASSAQQGVGMGNYGYTF. CDR3 DNA sequence: TGTGCCAGCAGCGCCCAACAGGGAGTTGGAATGGGAAACTATGGCTACACCTTC. This sequence joins TRBV9 and TRBJ1-2; a weak D match, TRBD1 (6 bases). Trimming pared 3 bases from V and 2 bases from J, leaving 23 bases between. The CDR3 totals 18 residues. Germline CDR1 and CDR2: SGDLS and YYNGEE.

This sequence joins TRBV19 and TRBJ1-1; 12 bases match TRBD1. After removal of 8 bases from V and 7 bases from J, the junction contained 20 bases not matched to a gene. The germline CDR1 and CDR2 sequences are LNHDA and SQIVND (reference sequence). This CDR3 is built from 18 residues. The chain's CDR3 is CASFQRTGTGGPKGEAFF. In DNA, the CDR3 is TGTGCCAGTTTCCAAAGAACCGGGACAGGGGGCCCGAAGGGTGAAGCTTTCTTT.

This clone was counted only a few times. The chain has TRBV2 and TRBJ1-1, with a possible D match to TRBD1 (5 bases). From germline, CDR1 is SNHLY and CDR2 FYNNEI. Trimming pared 7 bases from V and 8 bases from J, leaving 11 bases between. The length of the CDR3 is 11 residues. In DNA form, the CDR3 reads TGTGCCAGCACCGGATACAGGGAAGCTTTCTTT. Translated: CASTGYREAFF.

The chain employs TRBV5-8 and TRBJ1-1; D gene ambiguous. V lost 0 bases and J lost 1, with 7 bases in between. The CDR3 runs 14 residues. CDR1 SGHTS and CDR2 YDEGEE come from the germline V gene. The CDR3 DNA follows: TGTGCCAGCAGCTTGGCGAGGAGGAACACTGAAGCTTTCTTT. This sequence encodes CASSLARRNTEAFF.

The CDR3 DNA reads as TGTGCCAGCAGCGCGCAGGGGGGCGATGGCTACACCTTC. It specifies CASSAQGGDGYTF. The chain is built from TRBV9 and TRBJ1-2; 7 bases line up with TRBD1. Germline V gene sequence: CDR1 SGDLS, CDR2 YYNGEE. The CDR3 is made up of 13 amino acids. J lost 6 bases, V lost 3 bases, and 5 bases had no gene match.

V usage is TRBV2 and J usage is TRBJ1-1, with a tentative D call TRBD1 (5 bases). The CDR3 contains 14 residues. V lost 4 bases, J lost 0 bases, and 9 bases lay in between. The germline gives CDR1 SNHLY, CDR2 FYNNEI. CDR3 region: CASSGGQMNTEAFF. CDR3 bases: TGTGCCAGCAGTGGGGGCCAGATGAACACTGAAGCTTTCTTT.

V usage is TRBV5-1 and J usage is TRBJ1-1, with 9 bases matching TRBD1. CDR1 and CDR2 (germline): SGHRS, YFSETQ. Unmatched junction bases numbered 3, after V lost 2 bases and J lost 1 base. CDR3 length equals 15 residues. CDR3: CASSLQGARNTEAFF. CDR3 DNA: TGCGCCAGCAGCTTACAGGGGGCGAGGAACACTGAAGCTTTCTTT.

The chain combines TRBV5-1 with TRBJ2-3; TRBD1 aligns across 9 bases. The germline V gene has CDR1 SGHRS and CDR2 YFSETQ. The CDR3 consists of 15 residues. Trimming cost V 3 bases and J 0 bases; bases outside gene matches: 2. CDR3 in amino acids: CASSSGTGSTDTQYF. The CDR3 DNA is TGCGCCAGCAGCTCCGGGACAGGGAGCACAGATACGCAGTATTTT. Full variable domain (outside the CDR3, taken from reference TRBV5-1 and TRBJ2-3): KAGVTQTPRYLIKTRGQQVTLSCSPISGHRSVSWYQQTPGQGLQFLFEYFSETQRNKGNFPGRFSGRQFSNSRSEMNVSTLELGDSALYLCASSSGTGSTDTQYFGPGTRLTVL.

This clone showed up just once. The chain has TRBV6-5 and TRBJ1-1, with 7 bases aligning to TRBD1. CDR3 length: 15 amino acids. Germline loops: CDR1 MNHEY, CDR2 SVGAGI. The J segment lost 1 base and the V segment lost 2 bases, leaving 4 bases of the junction unmatched. Here the CDR3 reads CASSYKGAGNTEAFF. DNA for the CDR3: TGTGCCAGCAGTTACAAGGGGGCGGGGAACACTGAAGCTTTCTTT.

The V gene is TRBV9, the J gene TRBJ1-1; 11 bases map to TRBD1. The junction had 6 bases not matched to a gene; V was cut back by 3 bases and J by 11 bases. Germline V lookup: CDR1 SGDLS, CDR2 YYNGEE. CDR3 length: 13 residues. The DNA of the CDR3 is TGTGCCAGCAGCGCCGGACAGGGGGCGGGCGCTTTCTTT. This codes for CASSAGQGAGAFF.

The V and J genes are TRBV27 and TRBJ2-7; D is possibly TRBD1 (5 bases). Germline V gene sequence: CDR1 MNHEY, CDR2 SMNVEV (reference sequence). The CDR3 consists of 16 residues. The V gene lost 1 base and the J gene lost 0 bases, with 13 bases spanning the gap. CDR3 bases: TGTGCCAGCAGTTTATGGGGCAGGGCCCCCTCCTACGAGCAGTACTTC. It encodes CASSLWGRAPSYEQYF.

V gene TRBV5-1 combines with J gene TRBJ2-7, with TRBD1 as a possible D gene (6 bases). Trimming removed 0 bases from V and 2 bases from J, with 9 bases in between. This CDR3 region has 14 residues. Germline loops: CDR1 SGHRS, CDR2 YFSETQ. In DNA, the CDR3 is TGCGCCAGCAGCTTGGGGGACACACCCTACGAGCAGTACTTC. Translating it yields CASSLGDTPYEQYF.

The chain recombines TRBV10-3 with TRBJ2-7, with unresolved D. The CDR3 extends over 11 amino acids. CDR1 is ENHRY, CDR2 SYGVKD, per germline. Trimming shortened V by 0 bases and J by 7 bases, and 4 bases separated the two germline ends. The CDR3 bases are TGTGCCATCAGTGAGTCGCGGGAGCAGTACTTC. Translating gives CAISESREQYF.

This sequence joins TRBV5-1 and TRBJ1-1, with 9 nucleotides matching TRBD1. Trimming cost V 4 bases and J 4 bases; bases outside gene matches: 8. The CDR3 has 15 residues. Germline-derived CDR1 and CDR2 are SGHRS and YFSETQ. The CDR3 region has the DNA TGCGCCAGCAGCCGCGGGACAGGGCTTGCCACTGAAGCTTTCTTT. This sequence encodes CASSRGTGLATEAFF.

In DNA form, the CDR3 reads TGTGCCAGCAGTTCATACCCGACAGGGCCCGAGCAGTACTTC. Its translation: CASSSYPTGPEQYF. J is TRBJ2-7 and V is TRBV28, with TRBD1 matching 7 bases. The CDR3 loop spans 14 amino acids. V lost 4 bases and J lost 6; bases outside the gene matches: 9. Looked up from germline, CDR1 is MDHEN and CDR2 is SYDVKM.